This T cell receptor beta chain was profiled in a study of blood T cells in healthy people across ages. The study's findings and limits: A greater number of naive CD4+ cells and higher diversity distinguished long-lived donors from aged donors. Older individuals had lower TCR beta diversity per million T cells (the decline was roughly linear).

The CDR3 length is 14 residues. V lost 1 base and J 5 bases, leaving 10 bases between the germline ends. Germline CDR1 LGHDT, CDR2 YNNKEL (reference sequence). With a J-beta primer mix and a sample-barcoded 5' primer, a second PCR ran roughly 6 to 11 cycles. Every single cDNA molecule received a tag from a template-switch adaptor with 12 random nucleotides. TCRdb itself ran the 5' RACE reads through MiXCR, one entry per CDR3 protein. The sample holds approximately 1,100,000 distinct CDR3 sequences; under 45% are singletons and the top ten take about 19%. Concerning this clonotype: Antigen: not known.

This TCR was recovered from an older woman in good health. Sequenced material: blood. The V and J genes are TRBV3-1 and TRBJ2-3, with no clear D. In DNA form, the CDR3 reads TGTGCCAGCAGCCAAGTACTGAAGGGAGATACGCAGTATTTT. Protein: CASSQVLKGDTQYF.